This paragraph reports one TCR beta chain. Its antigen is currently unknown. Unique molecular identifiers were incorporated during preparation of the TCRbeta library. TCRdb used MiXCR to reprocess the PCR reads, holding one entry per CDR3 protein. The sample contains about 420,000 distinct CDR3 sequences, 15% to 20% of which appear only once. The CDR3 has 16 residues. Looked up from germline, CDR1 is DFQATT and CDR2 is SNEGSKA (reference sequence). Deletions cut 2 bases from V and 0 bases from J, with 13 bases between. These data come from a study of T-cell reconstitution after alpha-beta-depleted transplantation in children. Study-wide results and caveats: Among T cells one year after transplant, newly produced cells accounted for most counts and diversity. Certain patients had high TCRbeta diversity at day 60, and it came from recipient T cells and thymic progenitors that survived.

The clonotype comes from a boy less than two years old who had a stem cell transplant for Wiskott-Aldrich syndrome, so the T cells may come from the graft donor. Material: PBMCs, mostly from graft donor cells, obtained 360 days after TCRalphabeta/CD19-depleted stem cell transplant. The V and J genes are TRBV20-1 and TRBJ2-2; the D is unclear. DNA for the CDR3: TGCAGTGCTAGATATGGCGCCCGAACGAACACCGGGGAGCTGTTTTTT. Translation: CSARYGARTNTGELFF.